One and the same sample provided the 5 T cell receptor beta chains below, sequenced in a study of post-analysis software for immune sequencing data. General study results and limits: Patients carried several TRBV segments more frequently than controls did, and TRBV5-6, TRBV5-1 and TRBV20-1 were among them.

For these TCRs, the target antigens are not known. Built from TCR beta cDNA, the libraries had unique molecular identifiers in them. TCRdb processed the PCR reads anew with MiXCR; each CDR3 protein has one entry. The top ten clones hold over 4.5% of a sample with about 770,000 distinct CDR3 sequences, 46% of them seen once. Sequencing was done on a sample of blood. The source is a girl aged 10 to 17 with multiple sclerosis.

This clonotype was counted between two and nine times. CDR3 sequence: CASSPLNPPDTQYF. The DNA for the CDR3 is TGCGCCAGCAGCCCCCTCAACCCCCCAGATACGCAGTATTTT. The chain uses TRBV5-1 and TRBJ2-3; no reliable D call. The V end was cut by 4 bases, the J end by 4 bases, with 13 bases between. Germline CDR1 reads SGHRS; CDR2 reads YFSETQ. The CDR3 is 14 residues long. The entire variable domain, with the rest obtained from reference TRBV5-1 and TRBJ2-3, is as follows: KAGVTQTPRYLIKTRGQQVTLSCSPISGHRSVSWYQQTPGQGLQFLFEYFSETQRNKGNFPGRFSGRQFSNSRSEMNVSTLELGDSALYLCASSPLNPPDTQYFGPGTRLTVL.

The gene calls are TRBV7-8 and TRBJ2-7; 9 nucleotides agree with TRBD2. This CDR3 has 14 amino acids. V gave up 7 bases and J gave up 1 base; unmatched junction bases: 5. Germline CDR1 reads SGHVS; CDR2 reads FQNEAQ. CDR3 sequence: CASNHSGSSYEQYF. The CDR3 DNA reads TGTGCCAGCAACCATAGCGGGAGTTCCTACGAGCAGTACTTC.

The chain couples TRBV18 to TRBJ2-5; D is perhaps TRBD2 (5 bases). Trimming stripped 2 bases from V and 7 bases from J, with 17 bases between. Germline CDR1 is KGHSH and CDR2 is LQKENI. The CDR3 has 15 amino acids. The CDR3 region is CASSPSWDRSGTQYF. The CDR3 region has the DNA TGTGCCAGCTCACCATCCTGGGATCGGAGCGGGACCCAGTACTTC.

This sequence joins TRBV5-1 and TRBJ2-5; 14 positions match TRBD2. CDR3 size: 13 residues. The J segment lost 11 bases and the V segment lost 4 bases, leaving 4 bases of the junction unmatched. Germline loops: CDR1 SGHRS, CDR2 YFSETQ. CDR3 loop: CASSAGLAGEQYF. The CDR3 DNA sequence: TGCGCCAGCAGCGCGGGACTAGCGGGGGAGCAGTACTTC.

The chain carries TRBV6-5 and TRBJ2-5; perhaps D is TRBD1 or TRBD2 (5 bases each). In germline, CDR1 is MNHEY, CDR2 SVGAGI. This CDR3 contains 17 residues. The V and J ends lost 0 bases and 3 bases respectively, with 17 bases between them. CDR3 sequence: CASSYSVSEGSKETQYF. DNA for the CDR3: TGTGCCAGCAGTTACTCTGTTAGCGAGGGGTCCAAAGAGACCCAGTACTTC.